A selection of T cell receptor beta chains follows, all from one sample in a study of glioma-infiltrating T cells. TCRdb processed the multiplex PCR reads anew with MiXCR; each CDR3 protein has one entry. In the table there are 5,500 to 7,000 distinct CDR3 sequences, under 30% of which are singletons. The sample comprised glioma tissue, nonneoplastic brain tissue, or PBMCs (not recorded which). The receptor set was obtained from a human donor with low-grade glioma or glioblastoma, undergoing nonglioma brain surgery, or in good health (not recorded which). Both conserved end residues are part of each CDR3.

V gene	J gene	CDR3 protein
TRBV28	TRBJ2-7	CASIDEGEQYF
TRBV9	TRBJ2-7	CASSVGPQPYEQYF
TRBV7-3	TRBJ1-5	CASSSLNDRDQHF
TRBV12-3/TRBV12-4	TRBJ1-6	CACGNYNSPLHF
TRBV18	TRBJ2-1	CASSRGQVTYNEQFF
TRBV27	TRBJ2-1	CASTFSGAYNEQFF
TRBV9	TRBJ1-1	CASSIGTGPWTEAFF
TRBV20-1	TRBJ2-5	CSARRTGVTETQYF
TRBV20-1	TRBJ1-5	CSAKAVGRARSNQPQHF
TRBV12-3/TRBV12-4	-	CASSLAGPRLYEQFF
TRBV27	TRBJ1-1	CASRGQLSPNTEAFF
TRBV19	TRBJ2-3	CASTATTAGNRDTQYF
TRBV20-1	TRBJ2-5	CSATGLAGYQETQYF
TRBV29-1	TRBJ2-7	CSVVGLVIYNEQYF
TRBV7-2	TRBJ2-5	CASSLGPHVQETQYF
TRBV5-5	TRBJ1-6	CASSFEINSPLHF
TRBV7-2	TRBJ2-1	CASSTHLGSSYNEQFF
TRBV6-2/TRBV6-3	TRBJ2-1	CSSRPRGRIEEQFF
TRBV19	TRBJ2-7	CASSSPYEQYF
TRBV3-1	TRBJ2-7	CASRGLGAGSLYEQYF
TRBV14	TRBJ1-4	CASSQYLGTNEKLFF
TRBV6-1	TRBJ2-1	CASRPGSSLDAQFF
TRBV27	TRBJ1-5	CPRRHQGCAQHF
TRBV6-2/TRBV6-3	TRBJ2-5	CASSYGGGRAFETQYF
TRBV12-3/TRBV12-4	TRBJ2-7	CASSLADPRPYEQYF
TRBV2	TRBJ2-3	CASSRLAGATDTQYF
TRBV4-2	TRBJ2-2	CASSQASRNTGELFF
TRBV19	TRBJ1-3	CASSMGSSGNTIYF